The rows below give T cell receptor beta chains drawn from one sample of a study of response to subunit inactivated influenza vaccine. TCRdb called the RT-PCR reads again in MiXCR, with one record for every CDR3 protein. The table records approximately 500,000 distinct CDR3 sequences, 10% to 15% of them present only once. Sample: PBMCs from blood, taken more than 35 days after vaccination. The receptors stem from a man in his forties or fifties who received an inactivated influenza vaccine. Both conserved end residues are part of each CDR3. The order of the fields is J gene, clone size, D gene, V gene, CDR3 DNA, CDR3 protein. The D gene is left open where the match is weak. The size of a clone is reported for some rows only, either as once, few or many, or as a class for expanded clones.

TRBJ1-4,NA,TRBD1,TRBV12-3/TRBV12-4,TGTGCCAGCAGCCCGGACAGGGTTTGGGAGCCCGGGGCAACTAATGAAAAACTGTTTTTT,CASSPDRVWEPGATNEKLFF
TRBJ2-1,NA,TRBD1,TRBV24-1,TGTGCCACCAGTGATTACGGACAGGGTTGGAATGAGCAGTTCTTC,CATSDYGQGWNEQFF
TRBJ2-1,NA,TRBD1,TRBV12-3/TRBV12-4,TGTGCCAGCAGTTTTAAGTTCGGGACAGGGGGCAGTGAGCAGTTCTTC,CASSFKFGTGGSEQFF
TRBJ2-7,NA,NA,TRBV3-1,TGTGCCAGCAGCCAAGAGTGGGGGGACTCCTACGAGCAGTACTTC,CASSQEWGDSYEQYF
TRBJ2-3,NA,TRBD1,TRBV2,TGTGCCAGCAGCCCCTTCGGACAGGGGGCTGGTTATACGCAGTATTTT,CASSPFGQGAGYTQYF
TRBJ1-4,few,NA,TRBV18,TGTGCCAGCTCTTCTGCGGGGTTACCTAATGAAAAACTGTTTTTT,CASSSAGLPNEKLFF
TRBJ2-7,NA,NA,TRBV10-3,TGTGCCATCAGTGACCCGGGAGATGTGGCCTACGAGCAGTACTTC,CAISDPGDVAYEQYF
TRBJ1-6,few,NA,TRBV28,TGTGCCAGCAGTTTAGGACGGCTAGGATTATATAATTCACCCCTCCACTTT,CASSLGRLGLYNSPLHF
TRBJ2-5,few,TRBD2,TRBV14,TGTGCCAGCAGCTGGACTAGCGAAAACTCCGAAGAGACCCAGTACTTC,CASSWTSENSEETQYF
TRBJ1-6,few,NA,TRBV7-9,TGTGCCAGCAGCTTATACCAAGAATCACCCCTCCACTTT,CASSLYQESPLHF
TRBJ2-4,NA,TRBD2,TRBV19,TGTGCCAGTAGTATAGCCGGCGGGAGTGGATACATTCAGTACTTC,CASSIAGGSGYIQYF
TRBJ2-2,NA,NA,TRBV6-1,TGTGCCAGCTCCTTCGGACGGTACACCGGGGAGCTGTTTTTT,CASSFGRYTGELFF
TRBJ1-3,NA,TRBD1,TRBV6-1,TGTGCCAGCAGCGCAGGACAGGGATTTGGAAACACCATATATTTT,CASSAGQGFGNTIYF
TRBJ2-7,few,TRBD2,TRBV28,TGTGCCAGCAGTCTACCCGGGGGGGTGGAGCAGTACTTC,CASSLPGGVEQYF
TRBJ1-5,NA,TRBD1,TRBV19,TGTGCCAGTAATCTCGACAGGGGAGGTCAGCCCCAGCATTTT,CASNLDRGGQPQHF
TRBJ1-1,many,NA,TRBV4-3,TGCGCCAGCAGCCAAGGGGCCACCTTGAACACTGAAGCTTTCTTT,CASSQGATLNTEAFF
TRBJ2-5,NA,NA,TRBV3-1,TGTGCCAGCAGCCAATCTGGCGGGCGGAGAGAGACCCAGTACTTC,CASSQSGGRRETQYF
TRBJ2-3,few,NA,TRBV12-3/TRBV12-4,TGTGCCAGCCACTACGCTCTTGGAGATACGCAGTATTTT,CASHYALGDTQYF
TRBJ1-1,many,NA,TRBV7-2,TGTGCCAGCAGCCCAAGTTCCAACACTGAAGCTTTCTTT,CASSPSSNTEAFF
TRBJ2-4,few,TRBD2,TRBV11-2,TGTGCCAGCAGCTTAGAAGGGCTAGCGGACTCCCTAAAGTACTTC,CASSLEGLADSLKYF
TRBJ2-1,many,TRBD2,TRBV29-1,TGCAGCGTCGCTAGCGGGAGGGCCCCCAATGAGCAGTTCTTC,CSVASGRAPNEQFF
TRBJ1-3,few,NA,TRBV12-3/TRBV12-4,TGTGCCAGCAGTGCGGGACGGTCCTCTGGAAACACCATATATTTT,CASSAGRSSGNTIYF
TRBJ2-1,few,NA,TRBV6-1,TGTGCCAGCAGGACCACCGGGACGGACAATGAGCAGTTCTTC,CASRTTGTDNEQFF
TRBJ2-1,few,TRBD1,TRBV20-1,TGCAGTGCCCCTTTTGGTGGGACAGGGATGTCCGGGGGTGAGCAGTTCTTC,CSAPFGGTGMSGGEQFF
TRBJ1-2,many,TRBD1,TRBV12-3/TRBV12-4,TGTGCCAGCAGCCCAGGGACAAGGGGGCTCTATGGCTACACCTTC,CASSPGTRGLYGYTF
TRBJ2-7,NA,NA,TRBV21-1,TGTGCCAGCAGCCCGAGAGAGCAGTACTTC,CASSPREQYF
TRBJ2-5,NA,NA,TRBV20-1,TGCAGTGCTAGAGTCCCGGGTTGGGAGACCCAGTACTTC,CSARVPGWETQYF